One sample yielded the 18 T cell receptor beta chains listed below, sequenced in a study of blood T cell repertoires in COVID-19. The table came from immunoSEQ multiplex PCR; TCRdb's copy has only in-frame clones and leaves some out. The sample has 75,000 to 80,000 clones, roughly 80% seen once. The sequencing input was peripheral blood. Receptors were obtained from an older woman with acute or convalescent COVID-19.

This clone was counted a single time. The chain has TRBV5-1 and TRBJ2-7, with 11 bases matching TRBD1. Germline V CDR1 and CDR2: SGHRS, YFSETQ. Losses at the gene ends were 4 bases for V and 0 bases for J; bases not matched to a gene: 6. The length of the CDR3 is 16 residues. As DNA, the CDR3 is TGCGCCAGCAGCCCAGGTGGGACAGGGGGCTCCTACGAGCAGTACGTC. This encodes CASSPGGTGGSYEQYV.

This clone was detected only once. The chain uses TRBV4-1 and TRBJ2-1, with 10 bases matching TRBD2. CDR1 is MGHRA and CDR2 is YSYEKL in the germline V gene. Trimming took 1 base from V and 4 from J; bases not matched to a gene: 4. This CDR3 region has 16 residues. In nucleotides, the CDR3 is TGCGCCAGCAGCCAAGGGATACTAGCGGGGTACAATGAGCAGTTCTTC. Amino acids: CASSQGILAGYNEQFF.

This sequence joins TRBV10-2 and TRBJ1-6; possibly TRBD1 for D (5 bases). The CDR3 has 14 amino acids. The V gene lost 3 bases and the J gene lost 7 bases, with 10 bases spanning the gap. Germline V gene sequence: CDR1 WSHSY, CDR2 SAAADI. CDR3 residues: CASSEQVINSPLHF. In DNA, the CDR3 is TGCGCCAGCAGTGAACAGGTCATCAATTCACCCCTCCACTTT.

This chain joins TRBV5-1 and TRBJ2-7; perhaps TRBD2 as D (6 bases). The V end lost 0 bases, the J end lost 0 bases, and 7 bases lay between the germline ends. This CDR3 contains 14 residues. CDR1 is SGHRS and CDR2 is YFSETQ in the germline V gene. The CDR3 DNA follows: TGCGCCAGCAGCTTGGAGGGAGGCTCCTACGAGCAGTACTTC. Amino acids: CASSLEGGSYEQYF.

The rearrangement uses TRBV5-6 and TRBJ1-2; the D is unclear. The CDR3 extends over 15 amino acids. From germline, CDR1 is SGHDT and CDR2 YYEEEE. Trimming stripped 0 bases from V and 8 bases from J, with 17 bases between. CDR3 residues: CASSLVSGESGGYTF. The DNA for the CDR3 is TGTGCCAGCAGCTTGGTTTCCGGGGAGTCTGGAGGCTACACCTTC.

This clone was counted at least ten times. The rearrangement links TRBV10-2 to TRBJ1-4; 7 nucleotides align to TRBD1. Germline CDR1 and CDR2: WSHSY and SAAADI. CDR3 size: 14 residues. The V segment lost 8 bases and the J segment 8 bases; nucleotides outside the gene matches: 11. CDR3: CASSSGTEKEKLFF. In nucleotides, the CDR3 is TGCGCCAGCTCCTCCGGGACAGAGAAAGAAAAACTGTTTTTT.

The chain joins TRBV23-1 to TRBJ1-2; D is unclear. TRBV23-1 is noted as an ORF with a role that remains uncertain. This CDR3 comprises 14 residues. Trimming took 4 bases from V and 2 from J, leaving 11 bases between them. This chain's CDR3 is CASSLVQPNYGYTF. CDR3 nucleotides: TGCGCCAGCAGTCTAGTACAGCCAAACTATGGCTACACCTTC.

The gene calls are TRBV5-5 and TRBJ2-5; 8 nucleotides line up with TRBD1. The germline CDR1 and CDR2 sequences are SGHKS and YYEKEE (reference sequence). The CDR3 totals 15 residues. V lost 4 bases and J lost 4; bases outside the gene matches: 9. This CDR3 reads CASSHGQGDLETQYF. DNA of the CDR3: TGTGCCAGCAGCCACGGACAGGGTGATTTAGAGACCCAGTACTTC.

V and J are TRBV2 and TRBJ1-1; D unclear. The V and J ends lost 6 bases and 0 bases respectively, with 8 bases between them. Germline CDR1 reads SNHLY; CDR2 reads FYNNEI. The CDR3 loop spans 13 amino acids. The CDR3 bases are TGTGCCAGCAGAGTGCACATGAACACTGAAGCTTTCTTT. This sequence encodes CASRVHMNTEAFF.

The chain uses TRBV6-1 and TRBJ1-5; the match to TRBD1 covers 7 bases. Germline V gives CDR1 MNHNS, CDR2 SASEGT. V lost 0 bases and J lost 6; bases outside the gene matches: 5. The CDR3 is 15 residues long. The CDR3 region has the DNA TGTGCCAGCAGTGAAGCAGGGGGCGCATCTCAGCCCCAGCATTTT. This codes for CASSEAGGASQPQHF.

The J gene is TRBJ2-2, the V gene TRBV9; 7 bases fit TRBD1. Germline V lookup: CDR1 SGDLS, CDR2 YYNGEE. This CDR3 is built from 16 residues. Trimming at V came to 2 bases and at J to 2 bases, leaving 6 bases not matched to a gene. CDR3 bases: TGTGCCAGCAGCGTTCTGGACAGGTCTAACACCGGGGAGCTGTTTTTT. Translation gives CASSVLDRSNTGELFF.

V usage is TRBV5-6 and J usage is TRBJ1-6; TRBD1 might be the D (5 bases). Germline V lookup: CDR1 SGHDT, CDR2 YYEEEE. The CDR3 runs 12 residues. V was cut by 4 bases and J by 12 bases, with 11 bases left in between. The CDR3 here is CASSLARGPLHF. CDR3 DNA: TGTGCCAGCAGCCTCGCTAGGGGACCCCTCCACTTT.

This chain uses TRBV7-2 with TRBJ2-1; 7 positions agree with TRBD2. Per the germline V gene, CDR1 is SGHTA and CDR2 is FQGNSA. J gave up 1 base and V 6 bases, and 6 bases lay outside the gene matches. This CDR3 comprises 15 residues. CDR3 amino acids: CASRLPGLSYNEQFF. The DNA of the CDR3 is TGTGCCAGCAGACTACCGGGACTATCCTACAATGAGCAGTTCTTC.

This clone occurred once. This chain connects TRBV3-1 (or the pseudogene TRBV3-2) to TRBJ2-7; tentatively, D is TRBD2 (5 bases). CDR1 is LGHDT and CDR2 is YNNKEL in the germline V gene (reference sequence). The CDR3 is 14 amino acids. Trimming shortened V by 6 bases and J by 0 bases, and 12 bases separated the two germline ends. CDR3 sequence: CASSQHGSSYEQYF. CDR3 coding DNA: TGTGCCAGCAGTCAACATGGGAGCTCCTACGAGCAGTACTTC.

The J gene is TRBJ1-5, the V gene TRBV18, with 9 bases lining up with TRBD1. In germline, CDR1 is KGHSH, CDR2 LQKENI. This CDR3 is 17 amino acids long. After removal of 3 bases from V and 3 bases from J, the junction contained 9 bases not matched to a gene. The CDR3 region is CASSPGQGMGNNQPQHF. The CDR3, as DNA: TGTGCCAGCTCACCGGGACAGGGTATGGGAAACAATCAGCCCCAGCATTTT.

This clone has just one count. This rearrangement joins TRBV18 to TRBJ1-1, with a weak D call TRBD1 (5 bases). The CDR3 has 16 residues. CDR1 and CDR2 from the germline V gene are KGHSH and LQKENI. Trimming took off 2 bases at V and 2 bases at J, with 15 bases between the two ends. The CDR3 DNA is TGTGCCAGCTCACCAGGTGTGGCGGGGCAAAACACTGAAGCTTTCTTT. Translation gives CASSPGVAGQNTEAFF.

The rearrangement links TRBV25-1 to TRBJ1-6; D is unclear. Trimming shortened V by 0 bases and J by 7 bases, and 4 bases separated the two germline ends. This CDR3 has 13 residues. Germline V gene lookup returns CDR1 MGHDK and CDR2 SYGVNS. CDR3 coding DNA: TGTGCCAGCAGTGAATACGGGAATTCACCCCTCCACTTT. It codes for CASSEYGNSPLHF.

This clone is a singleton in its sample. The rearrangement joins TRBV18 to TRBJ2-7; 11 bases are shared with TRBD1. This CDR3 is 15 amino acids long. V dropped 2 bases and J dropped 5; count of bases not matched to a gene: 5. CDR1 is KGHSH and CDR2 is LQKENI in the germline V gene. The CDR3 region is CASSPGTGGTDEQYV. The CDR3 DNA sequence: TGTGCCAGCTCACCAGGGACAGGGGGAACTGACGAGCAGTACGTC.